This T cell receptor (beta chain) is drawn from a study of quantifying T cell responses using KT2 cells (TCRdb year 2017). In terms of the full investigation: RNA was DNase-treated and reverse transcribed with TCR alpha and beta constant-region primers, mostly using SuperScript III. PCR2 was run as a SYBR Green qPCR and stopped at a predetermined fluorescence threshold to avoid over-amplification. Under optimum conditions, the efficiency of the T4 ligation step was estimated to be more than 9.5%.

Including cysteine and phenylalanine, the CDR3 has 15 amino acids. The read is trimmed to its CDR3 DNA, 45 bases read in frame from base 1. The junction shows trimming of 7 bases on V and 3 bases on J, plus 18 bases between the germline ends. Via the germline V gene, CDR1 is SNHLY and CDR2 FYNNEI. What the authors observed across the whole study: Saturation was seen in the detection of KT2 sequences when very high numbers of KT2 cells were spiked in. No side-by-side comparison of the pipeline with other TCR sequencing techniques was included in the study. The numbers of KT2 alpha and beta sequences increased linearly with the number of input KT2 cells across several orders of magnitude. KT2 sequences were detected down to the lowest spike-in tested, about one KT2 cell per 100,000 PBMC.

Receptor libraries were prepared by UMI-ligation and nested PCR. A single-stranded oligonucleotide carrying the Illumina SP2 sequence and a UMI was ligated to the cDNA 3' end using T4 RNA ligase 1. PCR1 consisted of four to five cycles (98 degrees C 15 s, 69 degrees C 30 s, 72 degrees C 40 s), and for the beta primer an equimolar mix of RC1.1 and RC1.2 was used to cover TRBC1 and TRBC2. Starting at PCR2, the TCR alpha and beta chains were handled separately, and sample indices and Illumina adaptors were added. Placed after an 8-base spacer, the UMI was made up of 12 random nucleotides arranged as two hexamers with a spacer between them. Libraries were sequenced on an Illumina MiSeq using v2 2x251 paired-end chemistry, with around 12 samples typically included per run. PhiX DNA at about 5-7.5% was added to each sequencing library to increase diversity. As for the authors' bioinformatics: The raw reads were converted into FASTQ with bcl2fastq and then demultiplexed by dual indices with Demultiplexor. V and J genes were assigned by Decombinator through tag matching, with a single base-pair mismatch being allowed. Collapsinator used UMIs to correct both sequencing errors and frequency errors arising from PCR heterogeneity. CDR3Translator converted Decombinator identifiers into nucleotide sequence, translated that sequence into amino acids, and extracted CDR3 based on C- and N-terminal motifs. A cluster of KT2 sequences that shared one unique molecular identifier was counted as a single distinct KT2 TCR. TCRdb trimmed public reads at Q25 via fastp, called clones via MiXCR and kept in-frame beta chains. Rows are unified per CDR3 protein, each entry keeping the most common DNA and genes. These V and J calls are TCRdb output, not the study's own analysis. The sample table lists 39,000 or so distinct CDR3 sequences, over 15% of them with a count of one. The ten largest clones represent around 43% of the sample.

To test the sensitivity and accuracy of the pipeline, known numbers of KT2, a T cell clone whose TCR had already been sequenced, were spiked into unfractionated PBMC. A range of KT2-to-PBMC ratios was generated by mixing KT2 cells with a fixed number of PBMC. This clonotype occurred a few times. What this receptor recognizes is not known. It has no much larger one-base neighbor in the sample; base qualities were not kept. The chain employs TRBV2 and TRBJ1-2; the best D guess is TRBD1, with 5 bases matching. The sequenced sample was PBMCs spiked with cells of the T cell clone KT2. This receptor was identified in a human donor. The CDR3 here reads CASTGRDGKYYGYTF. The DNA sequence is given as TGTGCCAGCACCGGCAGGGACGGAAAGTACTATGGCTACACCTTC.